The 31 T cell receptor beta chains in this list originate from one sample, sequenced in a study of blood T cell repertoires in COVID-19. TCRdb's table, derived via immunoSEQ multiplex PCR, lists solely in-frame clones and lacks some. The sample records about 180,000 clones, approximately 90% being singletons. Sequences were obtained from peripheral blood. Receptors were obtained from a woman between 70 and 85 years old with COVID-19, enrolled during active disease.

The chain is built from TRBV5-1 and TRBJ2-3, with 7 positions matching TRBD2. The J segment lost 4 bases and the V segment lost 8 bases, leaving 7 bases of the junction unmatched. The CDR3 has 13 residues. Germline V CDR1 and CDR2: SGHRS, YFSETQ. The CDR3 nucleotides read TGCGCCAGTAGTCGGGGGGACCCAGATACGCAGTATTTT. Residues: CASSRGDPDTQYF. Full variable domain (outside the CDR3, taken from reference TRBV5-1 and TRBJ2-3): KAGVTQTPRYLIKTRGQQVTLSCSPISGHRSVSWYQQTPGQGLQFLFEYFSETQRNKGNFPGRFSGRQFSNSRSEMNVSTLELGDSALYLCASSRGDPDTQYFGPGTRLTVL.

This sequence joins TRBV6-5 and TRBJ1-2; D perhaps matches TRBD1 (6 bases). The CDR3 has 14 residues. Trimming stripped 7 bases from V and 5 bases from J, with 17 bases between. Germline CDR1 MNHEY, CDR2 SVGAGI. The DNA for the CDR3 is TGTGCCAGCACCCCTACGACAGGAATATATGGCTACACCTTC. Its translation is CASTPTTGIYGYTF.

V gene TRBV11-3 combines with J gene TRBJ2-1, with D perhaps TRBD2 (6 bases). Trimming pared 3 bases from V and 3 bases from J, leaving 12 bases between. CDR3 length: 15 amino acids. CDR1 SGHNT and CDR2 YENEEA come from the germline V gene. DNA of the CDR3: TGTGCCAGCAGCTTGGACGGGAGTGGCTACAATGAGCAGTTCTTC. Amino acid sequence: CASSLDGSGYNEQFF. Together with reference TRBV11-3 and TRBJ2-1, the CDR3 gives the full variable domain: EAGVVQSPRYKIIEKKQPVAFWCNPISGHNTLYWYLQNLGQGPELLIRYENEEAVDDSQLPKDRFSAERLKGVDSTLKIQPAELGDSAVYLCASSLDGSGYNEQFFGPGTRLTVL.

This clone has a single count. The rearrangement uses TRBV7-9 and TRBJ1-6, with 7 bases matching TRBD1. The V and J ends lost 4 bases and 9 bases, in that order; junction bases with no gene match: 12. The CDR3 length is 16 residues. CDR1 is SEHNR, CDR2 FQNEAQ, per germline (reference sequence). CDR3 coding DNA: TGTGCCAGCAGCTCTGGTCGAACAGGGGCGGCTTCACCCCTCCACTTT. Translation: CASSSGRTGAASPLHF. Full variable domain (missing parts from reference TRBV7-9 and TRBJ1-6): DTGVSQNPRHKITKRGQNVTFRCDPISEHNRLYWYRQTLGQGPEFLTYFQNEAQLEKSRLLSDRFSAERPKGSFSTLEIQRTEQGDSAMYLCASSSGRTGAASPLHFGNGTRLTVT.

The V gene is TRBV30, the J gene TRBJ2-3; TRBD1 is a possible D gene (5 bases). CDR1 and CDR2 (germline): GTSNPN, SVGIG (reference sequence). The V and J ends lost 4 bases and 5 bases respectively, with 7 bases between them. The CDR3 consists of 11 residues. The CDR3 coding sequence is TGTGCCTGGACTAGGGGAGATACGCAGTATTTT. Protein: CAWTRGDTQYF.

The chain uses TRBV7-9 and TRBJ2-3; the match to TRBD1 covers 8 bases. The CDR3 covers 15 residues. The trim removed 5 bases at V and 0 bases at J, leaving 4 bases unmatched. The germline V gene encodes CDR1 SEHNR and CDR2 FQNEAQ (reference sequence). CDR3 bases: TGTGCCAGCAGCCCCGGACAGGGTAGCACAGATACGCAGTATTTT. Amino acids: CASSPGQGSTDTQYF.

The chain carries TRBV4-2 and TRBJ2-2; 9 bases fit TRBD2. The junction had 8 bases not matched to a gene; V was cut back by 0 bases and J by 6 bases. The CDR3 extends over 17 amino acids. CDR1 and CDR2 from the germline V gene are LGHNA and YNFKEQ. In DNA, the CDR3 is TGTGCCAGCAGCCAAGATGTTCACCTAGCGGGATCCGGGGAGCTGTTTTTT. This encodes CASSQDVHLAGSGELFF.

The J gene is TRBJ2-1, the V gene TRBV6-1; 10 nucleotides match TRBD1. Unmatched junction bases numbered 4, after V lost 0 bases and J lost 5 bases. Germline V lookup: CDR1 MNHNS, CDR2 SASEGT. The CDR3 has 16 amino acids. CDR3 nucleotides: TGTGCCAGCAGTGAAGCTTTGGGACAGGGGAACAATGAGCAGTTCTTC. Translation gives CASSEALGQGNNEQFF.

This clone was seen a handful of times. The chain recombines TRBV29-1 with TRBJ1-1; D gene unclear. The CDR3 runs 13 residues. Germline CDR1 SQVTM, CDR2 ANQGSEA. Trimming shortened V by 7 bases and J by 6 bases, and 18 bases separated the two germline ends. CDR3 DNA sequence: TGCAGCGCATCCAGGACGGGAACCCCTGAAGCTTTCTTT. This codes for CSASRTGTPEAFF.

The rearrangement joins TRBV4-3 to TRBJ1-2; the D is unclear. V lost 0 bases and J lost 0, with 8 bases in between. The length of the CDR3 is 15 residues. Looked up from germline, CDR1 is LGHNA and CDR2 is YSLEER. In nucleotides, the CDR3 is TGCGCCAGCAGCCAAGATCCCTCAGCTAACTATGGCTACACCTTC. Residues: CASSQDPSANYGYTF.

The V and J genes are TRBV11-2 and TRBJ1-5; D is perhaps TRBD1 (5 bases). The V end was cut by 1 base, the J end by 2 bases, with 9 bases between. The CDR3 extends over 15 amino acids. In germline, CDR1 is SGHAT, CDR2 FQNNGV. The CDR3 reads CASSLVSGGNQPQHF. Written as DNA, the CDR3 is TGTGCCAGCAGCTTAGTTTCGGGGGGCAATCAGCCCCAGCATTTT.

The chain uses TRBV19 and TRBJ1-1; no firm D call. Trimming pared 7 bases from V and 0 bases from J, leaving 9 bases between. The CDR3 contains 13 residues. CDR1 is LNHDA and CDR2 is SQIVND in the germline V gene (reference sequence). Here the CDR3 reads CASKAVLNTEAFF. For the CDR3, the DNA is TGTGCCAGTAAGGCGGTTTTGAACACTGAAGCTTTCTTT.

The chain joins TRBV9 to TRBJ1-3, with TRBD1 as a possible D gene (5 bases). The CDR3 covers 14 residues. Germline CDR1 is SGDLS and CDR2 is YYNGEE. V was shortened by 4 bases and J by 8 bases, with 16 bases between the two germline ends. In DNA form, the CDR3 reads TGTGCCAGCAGCCCAGGGCAGGGTAGAGACACCATATATTTT. Translated, it gives CASSPGQGRDTIYF.

V and J are TRBV27 and TRBJ2-7; D might be TRBD2 (6 bases). There are 13 residues in the CDR3. Trimming took off 6 bases at V and 5 bases at J, with 14 bases between the two ends. Germline V gene sequence: CDR1 MNHEY, CDR2 SMNVEV (reference sequence). CDR3 in DNA: TGTGCCAGCAGGGGGGACTTTTCCCACGAGCAGTACTTC. Translated, it gives CASRGDFSHEQYF.

The V gene is TRBV30, the J gene TRBJ1-3, with TRBD1 identical over 7 bases. Trimming at V came to 4 bases and at J to 0 bases, leaving 6 bases not matched to a gene. Germline V lookup: CDR1 GTSNPN, CDR2 SVGIG (reference sequence). The CDR3 spans 15 residues. The CDR3 region is CAWTGQSPSGNTIYF. The DNA for the CDR3 is TGTGCCTGGACGGGACAGAGCCCCTCTGGAAACACCATATATTTT.

The chain has TRBV19 and TRBJ2-7; 9 bases agree with TRBD2. Germline assignment: CDR1 LNHDA and CDR2 SQIVND (reference sequence). The length of the CDR3 is 15 residues. The V and J ends lost 3 bases and 3 bases, in that order; junction bases with no gene match: 6. CDR3 in DNA: TGTGCCAGTAGTATGGGGCTAGCGGGAATCTACGAGCAGTACTTC. Its protein is CASSMGLAGIYEQYF.

The CDR3 spells CAWSMTGSSGNTIYF. Written as DNA, the CDR3 is TGTGCCTGGAGTATGACAGGGAGCTCTGGAAACACCATATATTTT. V is TRBV30 and J is TRBJ1-3; the match to TRBD1 covers 7 bases. This CDR3 spans 15 amino acids. Looked up from germline, CDR1 is GTSNPN and CDR2 is SVGIG (reference sequence). After removal of 2 bases from V and 0 bases from J, the junction contained 4 bases not matched to a gene.

The rearrangement joins TRBV5-4 to TRBJ2-1; maybe TRBD2 (6 bases). V was trimmed by 3 bases and J by 6 bases, leaving 19 bases between them. The CDR3 spans 16 residues. CDR1 is SGHNT and CDR2 is YYREEE in the germline V gene (reference sequence). The CDR3 is CASSSEGPGVANEQFF. The DNA for the CDR3 is TGTGCCAGCAGCTCGGAGGGTCCTGGGGTGGCCAATGAGCAGTTCTTC.

V and J are TRBV10-3 and TRBJ2-7, with 9 nucleotides matching TRBD1. The CDR3 spans 14 residues. V lost 6 bases and J lost 3; bases outside the gene matches: 6. CDR1 ENHRY and CDR2 SYGVKD come from the germline V gene. This chain's CDR3 is CAISLDRGVYEQYF. For the CDR3, the DNA is TGTGCCATCAGCCTCGACAGGGGGGTCTACGAGCAGTACTTC.

The rearrangement uses TRBV9 and TRBJ2-3; 14 nucleotides match TRBD2. The CDR3 is 17 residues long. Germline V gene data show CDR1 as SGDLS and CDR2 as YYNGEE. V lost 2 bases to trimming and J lost 2 bases; unmatched junction nucleotides: 4. This CDR3 reads CASSVTTSGRATDTQYF. In DNA form, the CDR3 reads TGTGCCAGCAGCGTCACGACTAGCGGGAGGGCCACAGATACGCAGTATTTT.

The chain combines TRBV2 with TRBJ2-3, with D tentatively TRBD2 (6 bases). Germline assignment: CDR1 SNHLY and CDR2 FYNNEI. The CDR3 spans 18 residues. V was pared by 4 bases and J by 4 bases, with 24 bases between. The CDR3 DNA reads as TGTGCCAGCAGTGGACCTCCTATGAGCGGGTTCAGGGCAGATACGCAGTATTTT. As protein: CASSGPPMSGFRADTQYF.

The chain carries TRBV6-5 and TRBJ1-3, with TRBD1 as a possible D gene (5 bases). Germline V gives CDR1 MNHEY, CDR2 SVGAGI. V lost 0 bases and J 0 bases, leaving 6 bases between the germline ends. CDR3 length: 15 amino acids. DNA for the CDR3: TGTGCCAGCAGTTACTCAAGGGGCTCTGGAAACACCATATATTTT. Its translation: CASSYSRGSGNTIYF.

The chain uses TRBV27 and TRBJ1-2; possible D gene TRBD1, 5 bases. The CDR3 sequence is 14 residues long. The V end was cut by 0 bases, the J end by 4 bases, with 9 bases between. Germline V gene sequence: CDR1 MNHEY, CDR2 SMNVEV (reference sequence). CDR3 amino acids: CASSLSGVGYGYTF. The CDR3 DNA reads as TGTGCCAGCAGTTTATCAGGGGTGGGCTATGGCTACACCTTC.

This chain connects TRBV18 to TRBJ2-1; 8 nucleotides match TRBD2. Trimming at V came to 3 bases and at J to 2 bases, leaving 9 bases not matched to a gene. The CDR3 totals 17 residues. In germline, CDR1 is KGHSH, CDR2 LQKENI. The CDR3 DNA is TGTGCCAGCTCACCGCCCCTAGCGGGTCCAACCTACAATGAGCAGTTCTTC. Amino acid sequence: CASSPPLAGPTYNEQFF.

The chain recombines TRBV18 with TRBJ2-1, with D tentatively TRBD2 (6 bases). The CDR3 contains 16 residues. With 2 bases removed from V and 0 bases from J, the gap between germline ends came to 11 bases. Germline V gene lookup returns CDR1 KGHSH and CDR2 LQKENI. CDR3 region: CASSPSGTASYNEQFF. The CDR3 coding sequence is TGTGCCAGCTCACCATCCGGGACTGCCTCCTACAATGAGCAGTTCTTC.

The V gene is TRBV3-1 (or the pseudogene TRBV3-2), the J gene TRBJ2-7, with unresolved D. The CDR3 is 12 residues long. The germline gives CDR1 LGHDT, CDR2 YNNKEL (reference sequence). V lost 0 bases to trimming and J lost 7 bases, with 7 bases between them. The CDR3 bases are TGTGCCAGCAGCCAAGATGTCAGGGAGCAGTACTTC. Encoded protein: CASSQDVREQYF.

The chain joins TRBV7-9 to TRBJ1-1; 8 nucleotides match TRBD1. V trimming: 4 bases; J trimming: 11 bases; junction bases outside the gene matches: 12. The length of the CDR3 is 14 residues. The germline gives CDR1 SEHNR, CDR2 FQNEAQ (reference sequence). Written as DNA, the CDR3 is TGTGCCAGCAGCTCTAAGACTACAGGGGGGAGGGCTTTCTTT. Translated, it gives CASSSKTTGGRAFF. Full variable domain (rest looked up from reference TRBV7-9 and TRBJ1-1): DTGVSQNPRHKITKRGQNVTFRCDPISEHNRLYWYRQTLGQGPEFLTYFQNEAQLEKSRLLSDRFSAERPKGSFSTLEIQRTEQGDSAMYLCASSSKTTGGRAFFGQGTRLTVV.

This chain joins TRBV5-4 and TRBJ2-5; the D is unclear. This CDR3 is built from 13 residues. From germline, CDR1 is SGHNT and CDR2 YYREEE (reference sequence). Trimming took 4 bases from V and 5 from J, leaving 12 bases between them. The CDR3 loop is CASSPRVAETQYF. The CDR3 DNA reads TGTGCCAGCAGCCCCCGGGTAGCCGAGACCCAGTACTTC.

The V call is TRBV5-1, the J call TRBJ2-2, with a tentative D call TRBD2 (5 bases). The CDR3 length is 16 residues. Trimming took off 2 bases at V and 6 bases at J, with 17 bases between the two ends. Germline lookup yields CDR1 SGHRS and CDR2 YFSETQ. DNA of the CDR3: TGCGCCAGCAGCTTATCCTCTCGGGAATCGGCCGGGGAGCTGTTTTTT. It specifies CASSLSSRESAGELFF.

This chain links TRBV4-3 with TRBJ1-4; D gene ambiguous. This CDR3 is built from 15 residues. The germline CDR1 and CDR2 sequences are LGHNA and YSLEER. The V end was cut by 1 base, the J end by 8 bases, with 14 bases between. CDR3 sequence reads: CASSQVDGGMEKLFF. The CDR3 DNA reads as TGCGCCAGCAGCCAAGTAGACGGAGGAATGGAAAAACTGTTTTTT.

CDR3 nucleotides: TGTGCCAGCAGCTTGGGAGGGGAAAGCAATCAGCCCCAGCATTTT. Residues: CASSLGGESNQPQHF. V usage is TRBV11-3 and J usage is TRBJ1-5; maybe TRBD1 (5 bases). The CDR3 spans 15 residues. The V gene lost 3 bases and the J gene lost 1 base, with 10 bases spanning the gap. Germline-derived CDR1 and CDR2 are SGHNT and YENEEA.